This record concerns one T cell receptor beta chain sequence. The clone's antigen remains unknown. The record has no base qualities; no much larger clone is one base away. The record originates from a study of technical replicates of blood from several donors listed by TCRdb under 2017. CDR1 and CDR2 were assigned from the germline V gene as LGHNA and YNFKEQ. Counted from cysteine to phenylalanine, this CDR3 has 14 amino acids. Solely the CDR3 DNA is kept, with 42 bases framed from the first base. For this chain, trimming is 1 base at the V end and 6 bases at the J end, and the number of junction bases without a gene match is 4. Libraries were constructed by the immunoSEQ multiplex PCR assay. TCRdb holds this immuneACCESS table with in-frame rearrangements only. Some clones are missing; in checked studies, unresolved V genes explain under half, and the rest has no known cause. Present in this sample are about 79,000 clones, 91% of which were seen just once. The ten largest clones take up 0.39% of the sample.

The chain links TRBV4-2 with TRBJ2-7, with TRBD2 matching 9 junction bases. This receptor was identified in a human donor in good health. Some clones in this sample may be carry-over from other donors' samples. The source material was T cells isolated from PBMCs. In nucleotide form, the sequence is TGTGCCAGCAGCCAAGGGACTAGCGTGGGCGAGCAGTACTTC. Translation gives CASSQGTSVGEQYF.